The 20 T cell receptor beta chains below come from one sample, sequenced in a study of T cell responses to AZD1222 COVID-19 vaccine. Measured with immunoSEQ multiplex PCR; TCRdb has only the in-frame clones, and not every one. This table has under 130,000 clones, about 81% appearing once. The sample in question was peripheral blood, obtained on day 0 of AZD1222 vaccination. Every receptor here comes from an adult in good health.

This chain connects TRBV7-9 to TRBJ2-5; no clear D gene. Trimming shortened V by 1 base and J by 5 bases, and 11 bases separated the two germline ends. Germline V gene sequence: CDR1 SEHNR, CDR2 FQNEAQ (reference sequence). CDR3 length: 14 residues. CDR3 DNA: TGTGCCAGCAGCTTAGAAGTTTCCCAGGAGACCCAGTACTTC. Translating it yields CASSLEVSQETQYF.

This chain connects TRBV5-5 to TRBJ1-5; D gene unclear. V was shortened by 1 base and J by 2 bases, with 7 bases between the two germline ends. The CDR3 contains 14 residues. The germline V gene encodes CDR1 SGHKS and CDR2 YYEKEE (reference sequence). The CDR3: CASSLRRGNQPQHF. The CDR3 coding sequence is TGTGCCAGCAGCTTGAGGAGGGGCAATCAGCCCCAGCATTTT.

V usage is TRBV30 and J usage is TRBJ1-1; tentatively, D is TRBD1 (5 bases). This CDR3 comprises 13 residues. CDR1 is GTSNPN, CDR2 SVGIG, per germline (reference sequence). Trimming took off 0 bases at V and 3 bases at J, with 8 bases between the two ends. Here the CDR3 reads CAWSVRGDTEAFF. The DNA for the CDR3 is TGTGCCTGGAGTGTAAGGGGCGACACTGAAGCTTTCTTT.

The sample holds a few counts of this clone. For the CDR3, the DNA is TGTGCCAGCAGCGTGTTAGCGGGGGTCCGCTCCTACAATGAGCAGTTCTTC. Translating gives CASSVLAGVRSYNEQFF. The rearrangement links TRBV9 to TRBJ2-1; 9 nucleotides line up with TRBD2. V was clipped by 2 bases and J by 0 bases; unmatched bases: 6. The CDR3 length is 17 residues. Germline V gene data show CDR1 as SGDLS and CDR2 as YYNGEE.

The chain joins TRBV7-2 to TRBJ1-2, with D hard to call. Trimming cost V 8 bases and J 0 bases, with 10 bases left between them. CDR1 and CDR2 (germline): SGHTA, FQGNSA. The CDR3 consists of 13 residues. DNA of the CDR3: TGTGCCAGCTTCTACGGGGCTAACTATGGCTACACCTTC. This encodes CASFYGANYGYTF.

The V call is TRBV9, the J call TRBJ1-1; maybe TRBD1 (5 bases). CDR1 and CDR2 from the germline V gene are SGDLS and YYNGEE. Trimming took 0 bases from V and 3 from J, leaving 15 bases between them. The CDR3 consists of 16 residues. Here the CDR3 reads CASSVGGEGPYTEAFF. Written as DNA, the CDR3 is TGTGCCAGCAGCGTAGGCGGGGAGGGACCATACACTGAAGCTTTCTTT.

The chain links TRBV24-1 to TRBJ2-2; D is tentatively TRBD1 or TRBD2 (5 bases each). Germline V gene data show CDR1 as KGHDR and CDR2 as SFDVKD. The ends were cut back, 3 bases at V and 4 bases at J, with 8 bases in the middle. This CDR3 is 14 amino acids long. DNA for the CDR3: TGTGCCACCAGTGATCCTGGGGGCACCGGGGAGCTGTTTTTT. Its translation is CATSDPGGTGELFF.

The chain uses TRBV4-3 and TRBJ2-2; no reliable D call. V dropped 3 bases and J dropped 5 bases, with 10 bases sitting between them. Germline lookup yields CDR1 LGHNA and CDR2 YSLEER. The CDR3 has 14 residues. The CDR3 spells CASSQDPTTGELFF. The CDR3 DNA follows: TGCGCCAGCAGCCAGGACCCGACAACCGGGGAGCTGTTTTTT.

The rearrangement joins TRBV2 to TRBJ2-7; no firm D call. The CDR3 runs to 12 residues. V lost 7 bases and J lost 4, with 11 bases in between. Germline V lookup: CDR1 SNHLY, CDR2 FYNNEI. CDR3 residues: CASKNEGYEQYF. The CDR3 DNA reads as TGTGCCAGCAAAAACGAAGGGTACGAGCAGTACTTC.

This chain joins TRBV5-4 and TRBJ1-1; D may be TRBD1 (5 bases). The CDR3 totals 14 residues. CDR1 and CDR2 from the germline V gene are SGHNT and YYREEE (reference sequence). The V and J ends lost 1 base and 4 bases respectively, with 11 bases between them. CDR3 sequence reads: CASSLRGGGTEAFF. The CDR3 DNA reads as TGTGCCAGCAGCTTGCGGGGCGGCGGCACTGAAGCTTTCTTT.

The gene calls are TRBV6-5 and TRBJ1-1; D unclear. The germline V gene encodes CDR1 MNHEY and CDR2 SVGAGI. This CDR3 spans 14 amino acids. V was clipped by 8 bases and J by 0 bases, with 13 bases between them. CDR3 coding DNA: TGTGCCAGCCGGACGGAAACTATGAACACTGAAGCTTTCTTT. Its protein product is CASRTETMNTEAFF.

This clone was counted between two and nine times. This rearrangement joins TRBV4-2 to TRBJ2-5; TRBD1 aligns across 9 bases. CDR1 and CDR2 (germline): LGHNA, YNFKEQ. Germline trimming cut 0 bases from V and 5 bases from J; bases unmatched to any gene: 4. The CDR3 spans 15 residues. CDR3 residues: CASSQEGTGLETQYF. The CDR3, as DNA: TGTGCCAGCAGCCAAGAGGGGACAGGGCTGGAGACCCAGTACTTC.

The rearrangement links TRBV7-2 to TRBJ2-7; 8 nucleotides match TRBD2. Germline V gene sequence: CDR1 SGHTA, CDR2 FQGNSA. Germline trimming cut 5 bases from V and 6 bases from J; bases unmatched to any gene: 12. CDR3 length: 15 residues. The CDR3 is CASSNLGAGAGEQYF. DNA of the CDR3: TGTGCCAGCAGCAATCTCGGAGCGGGAGCAGGCGAGCAGTACTTC. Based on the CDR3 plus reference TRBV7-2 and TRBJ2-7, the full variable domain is GAGVSQSPSNKVTEKGKDVELRCDPISGHTALYWYRQSLGQGLEFLIYFQGNSAPDKSGLPSDRFSAERTGGSVSTLTIQRTQQEDSAVYLCASSNLGAGAGEQYFGPGTRLTVT.

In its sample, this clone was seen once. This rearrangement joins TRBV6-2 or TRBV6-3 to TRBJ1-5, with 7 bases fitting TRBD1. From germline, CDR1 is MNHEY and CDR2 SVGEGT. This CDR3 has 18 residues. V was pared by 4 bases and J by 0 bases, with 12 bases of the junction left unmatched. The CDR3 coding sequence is TGTGCCAGCAGTTGGGGGGGACAGTCGCTTTATAGCAATCAGCCCCAGCATTTT. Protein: CASSWGGQSLYSNQPQHF.

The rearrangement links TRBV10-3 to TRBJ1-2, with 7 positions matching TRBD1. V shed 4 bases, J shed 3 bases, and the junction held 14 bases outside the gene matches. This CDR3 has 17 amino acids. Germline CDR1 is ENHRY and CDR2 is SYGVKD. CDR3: CAISAGAGRGKDYGYTF. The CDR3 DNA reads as TGTGCCATCAGTGCAGGGGCGGGCAGGGGGAAGGACTATGGCTACACCTTC.

The CDR3 region has the DNA TGTGCCAGCAGCGTATCGGGGCTCGGGGGGCTACAAAATGAGCAGTTCTTC. Encoded protein: CASSVSGLGGLQNEQFF. This chain joins TRBV9 and TRBJ2-1, with D possibly TRBD2 on 7 matching bases. The germline V and J ends were trimmed by 1 base and 7 bases, with 21 bases remaining between them. Germline V gene lookup returns CDR1 SGDLS and CDR2 YYNGEE. CDR3 length: 17 amino acids.

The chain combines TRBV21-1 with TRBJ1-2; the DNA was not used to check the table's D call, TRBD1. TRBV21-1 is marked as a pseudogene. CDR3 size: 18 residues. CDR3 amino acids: CASSKAGHLAASNYGYTF. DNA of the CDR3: TGTGCCAGCAGCAAAGCGGGACATCTCGCAGCTAGTAACTATGGCTACACCTTC.

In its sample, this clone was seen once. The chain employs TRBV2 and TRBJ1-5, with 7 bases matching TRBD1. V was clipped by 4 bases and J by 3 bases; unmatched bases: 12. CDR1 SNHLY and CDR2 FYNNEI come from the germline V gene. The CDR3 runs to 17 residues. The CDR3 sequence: CASSAGDRVVNNQPQHF. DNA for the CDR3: TGTGCCAGCAGTGCCGGAGACAGGGTAGTAAACAATCAGCCCCAGCATTTT. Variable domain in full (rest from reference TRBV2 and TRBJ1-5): EPEVTQTPSHQVTQMGQEVILRCVPISNHLYFYWYRQILGQKVEFLVSFYNNEISEKSEIFDDQFSVERPDGSNFTLKIRSTKLEDSAMYFCASSAGDRVVNNQPQHFGDGTRLSIL.

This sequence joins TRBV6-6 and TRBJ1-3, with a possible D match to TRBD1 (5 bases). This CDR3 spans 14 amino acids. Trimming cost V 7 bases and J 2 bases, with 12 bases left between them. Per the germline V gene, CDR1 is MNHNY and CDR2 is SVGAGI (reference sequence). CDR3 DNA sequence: TGTGCCAGCACCCTCGGGGGGGCTGGAAACACCATATATTTT. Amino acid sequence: CASTLGGAGNTIYF.

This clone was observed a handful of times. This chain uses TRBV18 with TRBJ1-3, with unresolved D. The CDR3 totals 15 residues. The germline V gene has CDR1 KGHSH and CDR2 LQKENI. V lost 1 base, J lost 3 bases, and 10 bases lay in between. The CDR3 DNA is TGTGCCAGCTCACCACAGGGAGGTCGTGGAAACACCATATATTTT. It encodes CASSPQGGRGNTIYF.